This TCR beta chain was sequenced in a study of cytomegalovirus exposure and HLA in healthy donors. CDR3 size: 12 residues. Germline CDR1 KGHSH, CDR2 LQKENI. Trimming removed 3 bases at V and 11 bases at J, with 13 bases between. The PCR made use of 60 Vbeta and 13 Jbeta primers. Here immunoSEQ multiplex PCR was the method, and the copy in TCRdb shows in-frame clones only, minus some. The sample table sets out 150,000 to 200,000 clones. Study results and limitations: The study had only CMV serostatus as immune exposure information. Previously analyzed data showed that most TCR beta V segments were productive at a frequency of about 90% or about 30%.

Notes on this clone: No antigen is known for it.

The V gene is TRBV18, the J gene TRBJ1-1, with D perhaps matching TRBD1 (6 bases). The sequencing input was PBMCs. This sequence originates from a young woman in good health and CMV-seropositive. The CDR3 sequence: CASSPGTMGAFF. Written as DNA, the CDR3 is TGTGCCAGCTCACCTGGGACAATGGGGGCTTTCTTT.